The clone carrying this TCR beta chain was observed a few times. These data come from a study of blood T cell repertoires in COVID-19. The overall study: Both acute and convalescent COVID-19 samples were obtained from the United States, Italy and Spain.

Using immunoSEQ multiplex PCR, the repertoire was profiled, and TCRdb retains in-frame clones only, with some absent. The sample yields about 110,000 clones, 85% seen once. This CDR3 comprises 13 residues. The V gene lost 5 bases and the J gene lost 4 bases, with 11 bases spanning the gap. Germline CDR1 and CDR2: SNHLY and FYNNEI. V gene TRBV2 combines with J gene TRBJ1-2; D perhaps matches TRBD1 (5 bases). The material sequenced was peripheral blood. The receptor was derived from a man aged 40-49 years with acute or convalescent COVID-19. CDR3 coding DNA: TGTGCCAGCAGTAGACAGCCCGGCTATGGCTACACCTTC. Translating gives CASSRQPGYGYTF.